This TCR beta chain comes out of a study of blood T cells in healthy people across ages. General study points: Diversity figures based on one million T cells were deemed too low. Age advanced and TCR beta diversity per million T cells fell, roughly linearly. A strong correlation between TCR beta diversity and naive T cell percentage was seen. Whereas aged donors had fewer naive CD4+ cells, long-lived donors had more of them and higher diversity.

As concerns this clonotype: The antigen is not known.

Combining a sample-barcoded 5' primer with a J-beta primer mix, a second PCR ran for roughly 7 to 11 cycles. TCRdb reprocessed the 5' RACE reads with MiXCR, giving one entry per CDR3 protein. The repertoire consists of roughly 1,700,000 distinct CDR3 sequences, with roughly 28% occurring once and the leading ten covering about 7.7%. The source material was blood. The sequence was obtained from a woman in her twenties or thirties in good health.

CDR3 in amino acids: CSAVPRAGEQFF. In DNA, the CDR3 is TGCAGTGCTGTCCCCCGGGCGGGGGAGCAGTTCTTC. The chain has TRBV20-1 and TRBJ2-1, with D perhaps matching TRBD2 (6 bases). The CDR3 loop spans 12 amino acids. Germline CDR1 and CDR2: DFQATT and SNEGSKA (reference sequence). With 5 bases removed from V and 10 bases from J, the gap between germline ends came to 15 bases.